The 9 T cell receptor beta chains given below trace back to one sample, sequenced in a study of Ad26.COV2.S vaccination and SARS-CoV-2 variants. Described treatment: around 19 received Ad26.COV2.S at low or high dose, single or two shots; 5 received placebo; per-sample allocation not given. All samples were drawn on day 63, counting from the first vaccine or placebo injection. TCRdb keeps only in-frame clones here, not all; method: immunoSEQ multiplex PCR. Of hundreds of thousands of clones in the sample, roughly 84% are singletons; the top ten hold roughly 3.1%. Sequences were derived from peripheral blood, sampled in a trial of Ad26.COV2.S vaccine versus placebo. Receptors were obtained from a person between 18 and 65 years old who received the Ad26.COV2.S COVID-19 vaccine or a placebo.

The chain joins TRBV3-1 (or the pseudogene TRBV3-2) to TRBJ2-7; possible D gene TRBD2, 6 bases. Germline CDR1 is LGHDT and CDR2 is YNNKEL (reference sequence). The germline V and J ends were trimmed by 2 bases and 2 bases, with 13 bases remaining between them. The CDR3 totals 15 residues. DNA of the CDR3: TGTGCCAGCAGCCAAAGTAGCGGTTATCCCTACGAGCAGTACTTC. Protein sequence: CASSQSSGYPYEQYF.

The chain is built from TRBV30 and TRBJ1-6, with D possibly TRBD1 on 5 matching bases. The germline CDR1 and CDR2 sequences are GTSNPN and SVGIG (reference sequence). CDR3 length: 14 amino acids. With 0 bases removed from V and 7 bases from J, the gap between germline ends came to 10 bases. The CDR3 coding sequence is TGTGCCTGGAGTGTCGGGACGGAGAATTCACCCCTCCACTTT. Translation gives CAWSVGTENSPLHF.

The V call is TRBV29-1, the J call TRBJ2-1; 8 nucleotides match TRBD2. The V gene end was trimmed by 6 bases and the J gene end by 3 bases; junction bases not matched to a gene: 7. In germline, CDR1 is SQVTM, CDR2 ANQGSEA. The CDR3 covers 14 residues. Written as DNA, the CDR3 is TGCAGCGTCTACGGGGGGGCCCTCTACAATGAGCAGTTCTTC. The encoded protein is CSVYGGALYNEQFF.

This clone was detected once. The chain employs TRBV10-3 and TRBJ2-1, with a tentative D call TRBD2 (6 bases). This CDR3 is 17 amino acids long. V lost 0 bases, J lost 13 bases, and 25 bases lay in between. From germline, CDR1 is ENHRY and CDR2 SYGVKD. The CDR3, as DNA: TGTGCCATCAGTGAGTCGACGGGTCGCGCGGGGTGGGGTAGCCAGTTCTTC. It encodes CAISESTGRAGWGSQFF.

In its sample, this clone was seen a few times. This chain joins TRBV27 and TRBJ2-2; TRBD1 might be the D (6 bases). The CDR3 runs 14 residues. Germline lookup yields CDR1 MNHEY and CDR2 SMNVEV (reference sequence). Deletions cut 6 bases from V and 4 bases from J, with 12 bases between. This chain's CDR3 is CASRWQGSTGELFF. The CDR3 bases are TGTGCCAGCAGGTGGCAGGGGTCCACCGGGGAGCTGTTTTTT.

The chain links TRBV10-3 to TRBJ2-5; TRBD2 matches 10 bases. The CDR3 spans 16 residues. With V trimmed by 0 bases and J by 4 bases, 5 bases remained unmatched. The V gene's germline CDR1 is ENHRY and CDR2 SYGVKD. CDR3 in DNA: TGTGCCATCAGTGAGTCAGTAGCGGGGGGCGGAGAGACCCAGTACTTC. Its protein is CAISESVAGGGETQYF.

The J gene is TRBJ1-4, the V gene TRBV7-6, with D tentatively TRBD1 (6 bases). This CDR3 region has 13 residues. Germline CDR1 SGHVS, CDR2 FNYEAQ. Trimming cost V 0 bases and J 11 bases, with 10 bases left between them. The CDR3 region is CASSLAEGDKLFF. CDR3 bases: TGTGCCAGCAGCTTAGCCGAGGGGGATAAACTGTTTTTT.

V is TRBV5-6 and J is TRBJ1-5; 8 bases align to TRBD1. The germline V gene encodes CDR1 SGHDT and CDR2 YYEEEE. The CDR3 length is 14 residues. J gave up 4 bases and V 3 bases, and 3 bases lay outside the gene matches. This CDR3 reads CASSWGDRNQPQHF. As DNA, the CDR3 is TGTGCCAGCAGCTGGGGGGACAGGAATCAGCCCCAGCATTTT.

This chain uses TRBV5-4 with TRBJ2-3; D is undetermined. V was pared by 5 bases and J by 1 base, with 8 bases between. Germline CDR1 SGHNT, CDR2 YYREEE (reference sequence). The CDR3 runs 13 residues. The CDR3 sequence is CASSRAGTDTQYF. CDR3 DNA: TGTGCCAGCAGTCGCGCGGGCACAGATACGCAGTATTTT.